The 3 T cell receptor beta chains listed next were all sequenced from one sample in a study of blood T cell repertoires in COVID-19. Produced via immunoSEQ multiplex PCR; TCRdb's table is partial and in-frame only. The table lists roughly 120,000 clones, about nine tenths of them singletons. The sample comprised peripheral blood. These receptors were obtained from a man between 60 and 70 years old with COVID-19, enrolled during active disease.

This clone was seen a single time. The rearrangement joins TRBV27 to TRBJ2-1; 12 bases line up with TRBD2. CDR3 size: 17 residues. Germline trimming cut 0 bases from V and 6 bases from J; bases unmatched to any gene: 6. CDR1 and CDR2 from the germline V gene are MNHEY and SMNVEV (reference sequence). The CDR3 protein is CASSLSRASGRGNEQFF. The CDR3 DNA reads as TGTGCCAGCAGTTTATCGAGAGCTAGCGGGAGGGGCAATGAGCAGTTCTTC.

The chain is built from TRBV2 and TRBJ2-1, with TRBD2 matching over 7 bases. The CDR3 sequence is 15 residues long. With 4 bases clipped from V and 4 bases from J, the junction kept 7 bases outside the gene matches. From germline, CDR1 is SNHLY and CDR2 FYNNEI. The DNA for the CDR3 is TGTGCCAGCAGTGGGGGAGCTAGCGGATACAATGAGCAGTTCTTC. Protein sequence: CASSGGASGYNEQFF. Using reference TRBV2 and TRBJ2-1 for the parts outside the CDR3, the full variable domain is EPEVTQTPSHQVTQMGQEVILRCVPISNHLYFYWYRQILGQKVEFLVSFYNNEISEKSEIFDDQFSVERPDGSNFTLKIRSTKLEDSAMYFCASSGGASGYNEQFFGPGTRLTVL.

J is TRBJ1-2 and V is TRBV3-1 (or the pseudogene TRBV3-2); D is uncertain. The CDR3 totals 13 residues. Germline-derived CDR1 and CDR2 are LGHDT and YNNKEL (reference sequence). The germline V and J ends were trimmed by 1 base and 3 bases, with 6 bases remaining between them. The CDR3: CASSQVEDYGYTF. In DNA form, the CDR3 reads TGTGCCAGCAGCCAAGTCGAGGACTATGGCTACACCTTC.